Given below is one T cell receptor (beta chain) in context. Its target is not known. Other DNA sequences of this sample code for an identical CDR3. Germline V gene lookup returns CDR1 DFQATT and CDR2 SNEGSKA (reference sequence). Trimming cost V 4 bases and J 6 bases, with 10 bases left between them. This CDR3 is 11 amino acids long. These data belong to a study of cytomegalovirus exposure and HLA in healthy donors. Primers: 60 Vbeta forward and 13 Jbeta reverse. The assay was immunoSEQ multiplex PCR, and TCRdb's table has in-frame clones only and misses some. The table has about 140,000 clones, roughly 77% seen once. The study, taken as a whole, reports: Several of the most significant clusters appeared, in a later analysis, to be linked to common viral pathogens. Using the classifier, cytomegalovirus status was reportedly diagnosed with high specificity and sensitivity.

Sequencing used PBMCs. The TCR sequence derives from a man in his forties or fifties in good health and CMV-seronegative. The chain combines TRBV20-1 with TRBJ2-7; TRBD2 is a possible D gene (6 bases). In DNA form, the CDR3 reads TGCAGTGCTAACGGGGGTAGCGAGCAGTACTTC. Its translation: CSANGGSEQYF.